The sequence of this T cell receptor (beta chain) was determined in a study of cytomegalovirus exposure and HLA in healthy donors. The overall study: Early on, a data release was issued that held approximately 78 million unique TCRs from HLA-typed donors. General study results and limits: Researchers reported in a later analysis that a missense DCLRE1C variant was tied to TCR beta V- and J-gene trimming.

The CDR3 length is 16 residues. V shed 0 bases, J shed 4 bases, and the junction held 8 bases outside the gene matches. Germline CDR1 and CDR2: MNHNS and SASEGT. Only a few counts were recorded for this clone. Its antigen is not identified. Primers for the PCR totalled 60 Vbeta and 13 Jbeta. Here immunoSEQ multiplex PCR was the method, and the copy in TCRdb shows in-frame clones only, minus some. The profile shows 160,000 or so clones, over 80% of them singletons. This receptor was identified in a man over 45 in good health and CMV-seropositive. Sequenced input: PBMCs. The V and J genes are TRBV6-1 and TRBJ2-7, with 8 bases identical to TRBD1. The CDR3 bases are TGTGCCAGCAGTGAAGCAGCGGCAGGGGGCTTTTACGAGCAGTACTTC. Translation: CASSEAAAGGFYEQYF.